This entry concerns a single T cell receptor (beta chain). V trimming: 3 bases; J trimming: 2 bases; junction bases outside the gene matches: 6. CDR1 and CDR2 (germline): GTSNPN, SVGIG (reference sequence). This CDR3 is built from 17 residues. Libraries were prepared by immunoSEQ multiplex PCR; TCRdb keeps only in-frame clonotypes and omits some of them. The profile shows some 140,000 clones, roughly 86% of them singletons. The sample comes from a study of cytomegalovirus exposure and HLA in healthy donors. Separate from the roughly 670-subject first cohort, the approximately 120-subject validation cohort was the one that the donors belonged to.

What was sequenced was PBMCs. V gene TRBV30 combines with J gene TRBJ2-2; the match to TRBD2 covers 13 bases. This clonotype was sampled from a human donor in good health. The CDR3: CAWRAGTSGVNTGELFF. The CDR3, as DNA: TGTGCCTGGAGGGCCGGGACTAGCGGGGTAAACACCGGGGAGCTGTTTTTT.